The source of this TCR beta chain is a study of technical replicates of blood from a few donors. Some clones are missing from TCRdb's copy, which holds only in-frame ones; the method was immunoSEQ multiplex PCR. The table has around 75,000 clones, 75% to 95% seen once. Per the germline V gene, CDR1 is MNHNY and CDR2 is SVGAGI (reference sequence). The CDR3 runs 15 residues. The V segment lost 5 bases and the J segment 3 bases; nucleotides outside the gene matches: 8. Sequencing used T cells isolated from PBMCs. The TCR sequence derives from a human donor in good health. This chain connects TRBV6-6 to TRBJ2-3; TRBD2 matches at 7 bases. The CDR3 reads CASSLSNGRTDTQYF. CDR3 coding DNA: TGTGCCAGCAGTCTCTCTAACGGGAGGACAGATACGCAGTATTTT.